The entry that follows covers one TCR beta chain sequence. CDR3 size: 17 residues. V shed 3 bases and J 0 bases; nucleotides not matched to a gene: 8. Germline CDR1 MGHDK, CDR2 SYGVNS. Measured with immunoSEQ multiplex PCR; TCRdb has only the in-frame clones, and not every one. The data show approximately 7,400 clones, more than 95% seen once. This entry belongs to a study of naive CD8 T cells in extremely preterm neonates. This TCR was recovered from a human donor in good health. The sequencing sample was made of naive CD8+ T cells from blood. The genes are TRBV25-1 and TRBJ2-1, with 7 bases fitting TRBD1. CDR3 bases: TGTGCCAGCAGTGAGAGACAGGGTTATAGCTCCTACAATGAGCAGTTCTTC. Translating gives CASSERQGYSSYNEQFF. Drawing the rest from reference TRBV25-1 and TRBJ2-1, the complete variable domain is EADIYQTPRYLVIGTGKKITLECSQTMGHDKMYWYQQDPGMELHLIHYSYGVNSTEKGDLSSESTVSRIRTEHFPLTLESARPSHTSQYLCASSERQGYSSYNEQFFGPGTRLTVL.